Detailed here is one T cell receptor beta chain. Unsorted bulk tissue (roughly 20-31 mg) underwent RNA and DNA co-extraction. The source of the sample is a study of tumor-infiltrating lymphocytes in primary liver carcinoma. Trimming shortened V by 3 bases and J by 7 bases, and 12 bases separated the two germline ends. Per germline, CDR1 SGHAT and CDR2 FQNNGV. The CDR3 spans 14 residues. A primer matching the constant region was used to make TCR beta cDNA from approximately 500 ng of total RNA. Slightly modified ARM-PCR with three nested multiplex PCR rounds yielded TCR beta libraries. Forward primers for TRBV1-TRBV30 and a C-beta reverse primer served the first two PCR rounds, at around 9 cycles each. One entry per CDR3 protein results from TCRdb running MiXCR on the multiplex PCR reads. The table has under 45,000 distinct CDR3 sequences, over 65% seen once; the top ten hold under 20%.

The V and J genes are TRBV11-2 and TRBJ1-4; D might be TRBD1 (5 bases). The sequencing sample was made of liver tumor tissue from sampling region 4. Subset indicated: tumor region T4, right-lateral pole. The TCR was taken from a man aged 40-55 years with primary liver carcinoma and hepatitis B virus infection. The CDR3 loop is CASSFRVASEKLFF. CDR3 DNA: TGTGCCAGCAGCTTCAGGGTGGCGAGTGAAAAACTGTTTTTT.